This note documents a single TCR beta chain sequence. Which antigen it targets is not known. No much larger clone exists at a distance of one base, and base qualities are not known. Whole blood was collected in K2EDTA tubes by collaborating institutions according to the institutions' own protocols. For TCRbeta analysis, collaborators shipped samples in one of three forms: frozen whole blood, isolated PBMCs, or DNA extracted from either of those sample types. These data are taken from a study of blood T cell repertoires in COVID-19 (dated by TCRdb to the early 2020s). For context, the study as a whole: Samples from collaborators originated in the United States, Italy and Spain and spanned both the acute and convalescent phases of COVID-19. The prospective study material was composed of cDNA or gDNA derived from T cells, B-cell-depleted T cells, or PBMCs. Deeply sampled blood TCRbeta repertoires from subjects exposed to, actively infected with, or recovered from COVID-19 were included in the dataset. The repertoires were released in a freely available public database meant as a resource for research on the immune response to SARS-CoV-2. Samples were obtained from the ongoing ImmuneRACE study (first 160 participants) and from approximately 1,200 subjects provided by 6 global collaborators. The sample metadata nearly always contained a de-identified subject ID, COVID-19 status, age in years and sex. HLA class I and class II types, where available, came from metadata supplied by the sample provider rather than from assay-based typing. The study at large found these results: How much clinical and demographic metadata was included differed by source and by participant, and the metadata was provided uncurated.

Looking up the germline V gene yields CDR1 SGHTA and CDR2 FQGTGA. The CDR3, from cysteine to phenylalanine, totals 13 residues. The retained sequence is limited to the CDR3, 39 bases, with the frame set at the first base. Trimming at the junction amounts to 0 bases on V and 4 bases on J, and the germline ends lie 6 bases apart. TCRbeta CDR3 regions were amplified from genomic DNA using the immunoSEQ Assay, a bias-controlled multiplex PCR. In the paper's pipeline: The number of nucleated cells in each sample was estimated by amplification of reference gene primers within the assay. To quantify the absolute abundance of each unique TCRbeta CDR3 rearrangement, sequence reads were collapsed and filtered. For each sample, productive Simpson clonality was calculated by taking the square root of Simpson's diversity index across productive rearrangements. TCRdb's version of the immuneACCESS table is confined to in-frame rearrangements and falls short of the full clone set. An unresolved V gene accounts for under half of the shortfall where checked; the remainder is of unknown origin. V and J calls and clone size are as listed in that table; D and trimming were resolved from the DNA. The sample has about 280,000 clones on record, roughly 88% of them singletons. The top ten clonotypes cover approximately 8.8% of the sample.

The rearranged segments are TRBV7-3 and TRBJ2-5; D gene: possibly TRBD1, on 6 matching bases. What was sequenced was peripheral blood. The receptor was isolated from a man aged 18 to 35 with active or convalescent COVID-19. For the CDR3, the sequence is CASSLTGGETQYF. The nucleotide sequence is given as TGTGCCAGCAGCTTAACAGGGGGAGAGACCCAGTACTTC.